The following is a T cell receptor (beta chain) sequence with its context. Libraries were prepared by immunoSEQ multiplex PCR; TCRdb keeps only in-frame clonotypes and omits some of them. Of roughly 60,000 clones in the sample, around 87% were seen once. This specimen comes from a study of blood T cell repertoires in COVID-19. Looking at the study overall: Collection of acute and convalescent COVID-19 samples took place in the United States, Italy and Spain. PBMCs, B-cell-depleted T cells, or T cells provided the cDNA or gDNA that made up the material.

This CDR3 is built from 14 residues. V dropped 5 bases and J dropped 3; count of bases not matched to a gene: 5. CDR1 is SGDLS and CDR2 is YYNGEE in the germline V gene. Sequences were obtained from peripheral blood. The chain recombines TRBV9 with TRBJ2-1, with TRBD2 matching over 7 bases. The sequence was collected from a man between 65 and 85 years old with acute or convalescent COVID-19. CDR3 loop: CASSRSGNYNEQFF. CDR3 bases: TGTGCCAGCAGTAGGAGCGGGAACTACAATGAGCAGTTCTTC.